The rows below give T cell receptor beta chains drawn from one sample of a study of blood T cell repertoires in COVID-19. Clones were sequenced by immunoSEQ multiplex PCR, and TCRdb holds only the in-frame ones, with some missing. The sample shows about 330,000 clones, around 87% of them seen only once. Sequencing input: PBMCs or T cells enriched from blood (not recorded which). The receptors here all came from a woman between 25 and 40 years old who had recovered from COVID-19. The CDR3 runs from the conserved cysteine through the conserved F or W. Each record gives: D gene, J gene, V gene, clone size, CDR3 protein, CDR3 DNA. D genes are given only for firm matches. Where a row states a size, it is once, few, many or the class of an expanded clone; other rows omit it.

d_call: TRBD2
j_call: TRBJ2-1
v_call: TRBV3-1/TRBV3-2
clone_size: .
cdr3_aa: CASSQGFLAGGRNEQFF
cdr3_nt: TGTGCCAGCAGCCAAGGGTTTCTAGCGGGGGGGCGCAATGAGCAGTTCTTC

d_call: TRBD2
j_call: TRBJ2-2
v_call: TRBV7-9
clone_size: .
cdr3_aa: CASEPRGVGGELFF
cdr3_nt: TGTGCCAGCGAACCTCGGGGGGTCGGCGGGGAGCTGTTTTTT

d_call: .
j_call: TRBJ1-1
v_call: TRBV28
clone_size: few
cdr3_aa: CASSSPSFSGLSTMNTEAFF
cdr3_nt: TGTGCCAGCAGTTCACCTTCTTTCAGTGGGCTCTCAACCATGAACACTGAAGCTTTCTTT

d_call: .
j_call: TRBJ2-3
v_call: TRBV25-1
clone_size: once
cdr3_aa: CASSGSLSGTDTQYF
cdr3_nt: TGTGCCAGCAGTGGGAGTCTTTCGGGAACAGATACGCAGTATTTT

d_call: .
j_call: TRBJ2-7
v_call: TRBV5-6
clone_size: .
cdr3_aa: CASSRRRAFYEQYF
cdr3_nt: TGTGCCAGCAGCCGCAGGAGGGCCTTCTACGAGCAGTACTTC

d_call: .
j_call: TRBJ2-1
v_call: TRBV14
clone_size: .
cdr3_aa: CASSFLAGEFNEQFF
cdr3_nt: TGTGCCAGCAGTTTCTTGGCAGGGGAATTCAATGAGCAGTTCTTC

d_call: .
j_call: TRBJ1-1
v_call: TRBV19
clone_size: .
cdr3_aa: CASGKQDGGTEAFF
cdr3_nt: TGTGCCAGCGGGAAACAGGACGGGGGCACTGAAGCTTTCTTT

d_call: .
j_call: TRBJ1-1
v_call: TRBV5-4
clone_size: .
cdr3_aa: CASSLGGRGTEAFF
cdr3_nt: TGTGCCAGCAGCTTGGGGGGGCGCGGGACTGAAGCTTTCTTT

d_call: .
j_call: TRBJ1-6
v_call: TRBV6-1
clone_size: .
cdr3_aa: CASSEQGVSPLHF
cdr3_nt: TGTGCCAGCAGTGAACAAGGGGTTTCACCCCTCCACTTT

d_call: .
j_call: TRBJ1-4
v_call: TRBV4-2
clone_size: .
cdr3_aa: CASSKVGEANEKLFF
cdr3_nt: TGTGCCAGCAGCAAGGTGGGGGAGGCTAATGAAAAACTGTTTTTT

d_call: TRBD2
j_call: TRBJ2-5
v_call: TRBV6-4
clone_size: .
cdr3_aa: CASSELAGEQETQYF
cdr3_nt: TGTGCCAGCAGTGAATTAGCGGGGGAGCAAGAGACCCAGTACTTC

d_call: .
j_call: TRBJ1-3
v_call: TRBV4-2
clone_size: .
cdr3_aa: CASSQDLGDRGGNTIYF
cdr3_nt: TGTGCCAGCAGCCAAGATCTCGGGGATAGAGGCGGAAACACCATATATTTT

d_call: TRBD2
j_call: TRBJ2-5
v_call: TRBV6-5
clone_size: .
cdr3_aa: CASARGLEETQYF
cdr3_nt: TGTGCCAGCGCTCGGGGACTAGAAGAGACCCAGTACTTC

d_call: TRBD2
j_call: TRBJ2-3
v_call: TRBV7-9
clone_size: .
cdr3_aa: CASSLSGGDTDTQYF
cdr3_nt: TGTGCCAGCAGCCTTAGCGGGGGGGACACAGATACGCAGTATTTT

d_call: TRBD1
j_call: TRBJ2-1
v_call: TRBV3-1/TRBV3-2
clone_size: .
cdr3_aa: CASSQGWDRGNNEQFF
cdr3_nt: TGTGCCAGCAGCCAAGGATGGGACAGGGGTAACAATGAGCAGTTCTTC

d_call: .
j_call: TRBJ2-5
v_call: TRBV5-1
clone_size: .
cdr3_aa: CASSPVGGESGQETQYF
cdr3_nt: TGCGCCAGCAGTCCCGTGGGTGGGGAGAGCGGCCAAGAGACCCAGTACTTC

d_call: TRBD1
j_call: TRBJ2-1
v_call: TRBV3-1/TRBV3-2
clone_size: .
cdr3_aa: CASSQRYSGTGWYNEQFF
cdr3_nt: TGTGCCAGCAGCCAAAGGTATTCCGGGACAGGATGGTACAATGAGCAGTTCTTC

d_call: .
j_call: TRBJ2-3
v_call: TRBV6-2/TRBV6-3
clone_size: .
cdr3_aa: CASSDRRGGTSTDTQYF
cdr3_nt: TGTGCCAGCAGCGACAGAAGGGGGGGGACTAGCACAGATACGCAGTATTTT

d_call: .
j_call: TRBJ1-2
v_call: TRBV28
clone_size: .
cdr3_aa: CASSPGGPTYYGYTF
cdr3_nt: TGTGCCAGCAGTCCTGGAGGCCCCACATACTATGGCTACACCTTC

d_call: .
j_call: TRBJ2-7
v_call: TRBV7-9
clone_size: .
cdr3_aa: CASSSGQTYEQYF
cdr3_nt: TGTGCCAGCAGCTCCGGACAGACCTACGAGCAGTACTTC

d_call: .
j_call: TRBJ1-3
v_call: TRBV4-3
clone_size: .
cdr3_aa: CASSQTPSATGNTIYF
cdr3_nt: TGCGCCAGCAGCCAAACTCCGAGCGCCACGGGAAACACCATATATTTT

d_call: .
j_call: TRBJ2-7
v_call: TRBV7-3
clone_size: .
cdr3_aa: CATARRASPYEQYF
cdr3_nt: TGTGCCACCGCCCGGAGGGCTTCTCCCTACGAGCAGTACTTC

d_call: TRBD1
j_call: TRBJ1-1
v_call: TRBV2
clone_size: .
cdr3_aa: CASRGGQVEAFF
cdr3_nt: TGTGCCAGCAGGGGAGGACAGGTTGAAGCTTTCTTT

d_call: .
j_call: TRBJ1-2
v_call: TRBV28
clone_size: .
cdr3_aa: CASSLGHNYGYTF
cdr3_nt: TGTGCCAGCAGTTTAGGCCACAACTATGGCTACACCTTC

d_call: .
j_call: TRBJ1-2
v_call: TRBV2
clone_size: .
cdr3_aa: CASSAVRSRYGYTF
cdr3_nt: TGTGCCAGCAGTGCTGTCAGGTCGCGCTATGGCTACACCTTC

d_call: .
j_call: TRBJ2-5
v_call: TRBV1
clone_size: .
cdr3_aa: CTSSQALTGTSGEETQYF
cdr3_nt: TGCACCAGCAGCCAAGCGCTTACCGGGACTAGCGGTGAAGAGACCCAGTACTTC

d_call: .
j_call: TRBJ1-3
v_call: TRBV6-5
clone_size: .
cdr3_aa: CASTLGGSSGNTIYF
cdr3_nt: TGTGCCAGCACCCTGGGGGGTAGCTCTGGAAACACCATATATTTT

d_call: TRBD1
j_call: TRBJ1-6
v_call: TRBV18
clone_size: .
cdr3_aa: CASSLTPGQGPDSPLHF
cdr3_nt: TGTGCCAGCTCCCTTACTCCGGGACAGGGCCCGGATTCACCCCTCCACTTT

d_call: .
j_call: TRBJ2-7
v_call: TRBV9
clone_size: .
cdr3_aa: CASSPRSGGPYEQYF
cdr3_nt: TGTGCCAGCAGCCCCCGCTCCGGCGGGCCCTACGAGCAGTACTTC

d_call: TRBD1
j_call: TRBJ1-4
v_call: TRBV18
clone_size: .
cdr3_aa: CASSPGTGSNEKLFF
cdr3_nt: TGTGCCAGCTCACCAGGGACAGGGAGTAATGAAAAACTGTTTTTT

d_call: TRBD1
j_call: TRBJ2-7
v_call: TRBV6-2/TRBV6-3
clone_size: .
cdr3_aa: CASSLRDRGRSYEQYF
cdr3_nt: TGTGCCAGCAGCCTCCGGGACAGGGGTCGGTCCTACGAGCAGTACTTC

d_call: .
j_call: TRBJ1-5
v_call: TRBV28
clone_size: .
cdr3_aa: CASSRTATYSNQPQHF
cdr3_nt: TGTGCCAGCAGTCGGACAGCCACCTATAGCAATCAGCCCCAGCATTTT

d_call: .
j_call: TRBJ1-1
v_call: TRBV7-8
clone_size: few
cdr3_aa: CASSLTEAVGEAFF
cdr3_nt: TGTGCCAGCAGCCTGACGGAGGCCGTGGGTGAAGCTTTCTTT

d_call: TRBD1
j_call: TRBJ1-1
v_call: TRBV19
clone_size: once
cdr3_aa: CASGGQLNTEAFF
cdr3_nt: TGTGCCAGTGGGGGACAGTTGAACACTGAAGCTTTCTTT

d_call: TRBD2
j_call: TRBJ2-3
v_call: TRBV18
clone_size: .
cdr3_aa: CASSPTSGGRFADTQYF
cdr3_nt: TGTGCCAGCTCACCAACTAGCGGGGGGAGATTCGCAGATACGCAGTATTTT

d_call: .
j_call: TRBJ1-6
v_call: TRBV28
clone_size: .
cdr3_aa: CASSPLGEGSYNSPLHF
cdr3_nt: TGTGCCAGCAGTCCCCTGGGGGAGGGGTCCTATAATTCACCCCTCCACTTT

d_call: .
j_call: TRBJ1-2
v_call: TRBV12-3/TRBV12-4
clone_size: .
cdr3_aa: CASSLQGPYGYTF
cdr3_nt: TGTGCCAGCAGTTTGCAGGGTCCATATGGCTACACCTTC

d_call: .
j_call: TRBJ1-5
v_call: TRBV19
clone_size: few
cdr3_aa: CASSLFSLSGNQPQHF
cdr3_nt: TGTGCCAGTAGTCTCTTTAGTCTCTCGGGCAATCAGCCCCAGCATTTT

d_call: TRBD1
j_call: TRBJ2-7
v_call: TRBV19
clone_size: once
cdr3_aa: CASSNQGAYEQYF
cdr3_nt: TGTGCCAGTAGCAACCAGGGGGCCTACGAGCAGTACTTC

d_call: .
j_call: TRBJ2-1
v_call: TRBV4-3
clone_size: .
cdr3_aa: CASSQVAGRNNEQFF
cdr3_nt: TGCGCCAGCAGCCAAGTGGCAGGGCGGAACAATGAGCAGTTCTTC

d_call: .
j_call: TRBJ2-3
v_call: TRBV7-9
clone_size: .
cdr3_aa: CASSRGIGVALTEGTDTQYF
cdr3_nt: TGTGCCAGCAGCAGGGGGATCGGTGTGGCCCTCACCGAGGGAACAGATACGCAGTATTTT

d_call: .
j_call: TRBJ1-1
v_call: TRBV5-1
clone_size: .
cdr3_aa: CASSLVGLNTEAFF
cdr3_nt: TGCGCCAGCAGCTTGGTTGGCCTCAACACTGAAGCTTTCTTT

d_call: TRBD1
j_call: TRBJ1-6
v_call: TRBV5-1
clone_size: .
cdr3_aa: CASKGGQGNSPLHF
cdr3_nt: TGCGCCAGCAAGGGAGGACAGGGGAATTCACCCCTCCACTTT